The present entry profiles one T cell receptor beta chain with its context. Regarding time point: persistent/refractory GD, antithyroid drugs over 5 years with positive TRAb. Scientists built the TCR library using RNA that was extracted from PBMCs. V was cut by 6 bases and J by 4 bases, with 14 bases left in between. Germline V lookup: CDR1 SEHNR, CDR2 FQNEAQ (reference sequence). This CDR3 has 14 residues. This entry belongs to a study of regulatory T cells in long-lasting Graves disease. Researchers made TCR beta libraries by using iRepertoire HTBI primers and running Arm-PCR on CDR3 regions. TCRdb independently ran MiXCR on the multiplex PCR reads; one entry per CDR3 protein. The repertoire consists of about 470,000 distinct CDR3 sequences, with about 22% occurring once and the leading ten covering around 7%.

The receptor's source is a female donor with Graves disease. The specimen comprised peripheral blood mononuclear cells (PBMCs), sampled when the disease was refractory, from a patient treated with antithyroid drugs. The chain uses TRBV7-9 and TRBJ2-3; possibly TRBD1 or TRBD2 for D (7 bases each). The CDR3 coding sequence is TGTGCCAGCAGTTTGCAGGGGGGGGCAGATACGCAGTATTTT. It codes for CASSLQGGADTQYF.